Listed here are 19 T cell receptor beta chains from one sample, sequenced in a study of blood T cell repertoires in COVID-19 (dated by TCRdb to about 2020). Libraries were prepared through the immunoSEQ multiplex PCR assay. TCRdb took this table from immuneACCESS and kept in-frame rearrangements with V and J called. Such tables lack part of the clones; where checked against another copy, unresolved V genes explain under half of the gap, and the rest is unexplained. The sample includes approximately 140,000 clones, with roughly nine tenths observed a single time. 3.5% to 4.5% of the sample is taken by the ten largest. Sequenced: peripheral blood. The receptors were gathered from an older woman with active or convalescent COVID-19.

The genes are TRBV27 and TRBJ1-5; possibly TRBD1 for D (6 bases). Trimming took 8 bases from V and 6 from J, leaving 14 bases between them. CDR1 and CDR2 from the germline V gene are MNHEY and SMNVEV (reference sequence). The CDR3 runs 13 residues. The CDR3 is CASSDREGQPQHF. CDR3 in DNA: TGTGCCAGCTCGGACAGAGAAGGTCAGCCCCAGCATTTT.

The CDR3 DNA reads as TGCGCCAGCAGCTCGGGACAGGTAGCAATGAACACTGAAGCTTTCTTT. Amino acid sequence: CASSSGQVAMNTEAFF. This chain joins TRBV5-1 and TRBJ1-1; 8 bases fit TRBD1. Looked up from germline, CDR1 is SGHRS and CDR2 is YFSETQ. The CDR3 consists of 16 residues. The J segment lost 0 bases and the V segment lost 3 bases, leaving 7 bases of the junction unmatched.

This clone was observed once. The rearrangement joins TRBV19 to TRBJ1-2, with D tentatively TRBD1 (5 bases). V was trimmed by 4 bases and J by 7 bases, leaving 19 bases between them. Germline CDR1 is LNHDA and CDR2 is SQIVND (reference sequence). This CDR3 comprises 15 residues. The CDR3 here is CASSNPGYLAPGYTF. DNA of the CDR3: TGTGCCAGTAGTAACCCAGGGTACTTGGCCCCTGGCTACACCTTC.

The chain recombines TRBV7-2 with TRBJ2-3; 7 bases match TRBD2. Germline V gene sequence: CDR1 SGHTA, CDR2 FQGNSA. With V trimmed by 8 bases and J by 5 bases, 10 bases remained unmatched. The CDR3 spans 14 residues. CDR3 sequence reads: CASWGGGAQDTQYF. The CDR3 DNA reads as TGTGCCAGCTGGGGCGGGGGAGCCCAAGATACGCAGTATTTT.

V gene TRBV7-6 combines with J gene TRBJ1-4, with D possibly being TRBD1 (6 bases). The CDR3 loop spans 15 amino acids. The germline V gene has CDR1 SGHVS and CDR2 FNYEAQ. Trimming shortened V by 3 bases and J by 4 bases, and 12 bases separated the two germline ends. The DNA for the CDR3 is TGTGCCAGCAGCTTTCAGGGGAATGGTAATGAAAAACTGTTTTTT. Its protein is CASSFQGNGNEKLFF.

This sequence joins TRBV10-3 and TRBJ1-6, with TRBD1 matching over 7 bases. Germline V gives CDR1 ENHRY, CDR2 SYGVKD. The CDR3 consists of 16 residues. The V gene end was trimmed by 5 bases and the J gene end by 4 bases; junction bases not matched to a gene: 8. In DNA, the CDR3 is TGTGCCATCAGTCGGGATGGACAGGTGTATAATTCACCCCTCCACTTT. It translates to CAISRDGQVYNSPLHF.

The V and J genes are TRBV6-2 or TRBV6-3 and TRBJ2-5; a possible D gene is TRBD2 (6 bases). The V end lost 4 bases, the J end lost 4 bases, and 10 bases lay between the germline ends. The germline CDR1 and CDR2 sequences are MNHEY and SVGEGT. CDR3 length: 13 residues. The CDR3 loop reads CASSWQGGETQYF. Here the CDR3 DNA reads TGTGCCAGCAGTTGGCAGGGAGGAGAGACCCAGTACTTC.

The chain recombines TRBV18 with TRBJ1-2; D gene ambiguous. V lost 0 bases to trimming and J lost 2 bases, with 13 bases between them. This CDR3 region has 16 residues. Germline V CDR1 and CDR2: KGHSH, LQKENI. Here the CDR3 reads CASSPPRQTSNYGYTF. The DNA for the CDR3 is TGTGCCAGCTCACCACCTCGACAAACGTCAAACTATGGCTACACCTTC.

The chain recombines TRBV6-5 with TRBJ1-2; a possible D gene is TRBD1 (6 bases). The CDR3 consists of 14 residues. The ends were cut back, 2 bases at V and 1 base at J, with 8 bases in the middle. Germline V gene sequence: CDR1 MNHEY, CDR2 SVGAGI. CDR3 amino acids: CASSYDRHNYGYTF. The CDR3 DNA sequence: TGTGCCAGCAGTTACGACAGGCATAACTATGGCTACACCTTC.

The chain has TRBV4-1 and TRBJ2-2; 8 bases line up with TRBD1. Germline CDR1 MGHRA, CDR2 YSYEKL. With 4 bases clipped from V and 3 bases from J, the junction kept 13 bases outside the gene matches. The CDR3 consists of 18 residues. The CDR3 sequence is CASSLPATGAKDTGELFF. For the CDR3, the DNA is TGCGCCAGCAGCCTCCCCGCGACAGGGGCAAAAGACACCGGGGAGCTGTTTTTT.

The V gene is TRBV6-5, the J gene TRBJ2-5, with TRBD1 matching 11 bases. CDR1 and CDR2 from the germline V gene are MNHEY and SVGAGI. V lost 2 bases and J lost 6; bases outside the gene matches: 5. The CDR3 extends over 15 amino acids. This CDR3 is CASSYGGQGVKTQYF. CDR3 nucleotides: TGTGCCAGCAGTTACGGGGGACAGGGGGTAAAGACCCAGTACTTC.

The chain's CDR3 is CASSASGGISYEQYF. DNA of the CDR3: TGTGCCAGCAGCGCTAGCGGGGGCATTTCCTACGAGCAGTACTTC. The rearrangement links TRBV7-2 to TRBJ2-7; 10 bases map to TRBD2. This CDR3 is 15 amino acids long. The V segment lost 5 bases and the J segment 1 base; nucleotides outside the gene matches: 5. CDR1 is SGHTA and CDR2 is FQGNSA in the germline V gene.

This clone was observed a handful of times. The V call is TRBV4-1, the J call TRBJ2-1; 7 bases map to TRBD2. This CDR3 has 15 residues. Trimming removed 1 base from V and 6 bases from J; junction bases left unmatched: 6. Germline V gene sequence: CDR1 MGHRA, CDR2 YSYEKL. For the CDR3, the DNA is TGCGCCAGCAGCCAAGGGCGACTAGCCGGCAATGAGCAGTTCTTC. Its protein is CASSQGRLAGNEQFF.

This clone was counted once. This chain uses TRBV19 with TRBJ1-1; perhaps TRBD1 as D (5 bases). Trimming removed 6 bases at V and 4 bases at J, with 18 bases between. The V gene's germline CDR1 is LNHDA and CDR2 SQIVND (reference sequence). This CDR3 is built from 15 residues. The CDR3 protein is CASRPEGGGGTEAFF. The CDR3 DNA follows: TGTGCCAGTAGGCCGGAGGGCGGGGGGGGCACTGAAGCTTTCTTT.

The V call is TRBV1, the J call TRBJ1-3. TRBV1 is designated a pseudogene. The CDR3 runs 18 residues. The CDR3 reads CTSNGGVQWGSSGNTIYF. The CDR3 nucleotides read TGCACCAGCAACGGAGGGGTTCAGTGGGGAAGCTCTGGAAACACCATATATTTT.

This chain links TRBV9 with TRBJ1-3; TRBD1 is a possible D gene (5 bases). Trimming cost V 3 bases and J 0 bases, with 10 bases left between them. CDR3 size: 15 residues. Germline CDR1 SGDLS, CDR2 YYNGEE. CDR3: CASSAGTDSGNTIYF. CDR3 coding DNA: TGTGCCAGCAGCGCCGGGACTGACTCTGGAAACACCATATATTTT.

The chain carries TRBV10-3 and TRBJ1-2; TRBD1 agrees at 7 bases. Germline V lookup: CDR1 ENHRY, CDR2 SYGVKD. The CDR3 is 15 amino acids. The V gene end was trimmed by 6 bases and the J gene end by 2 bases; junction bases not matched to a gene: 9. The CDR3 DNA reads TGTGCCATCAGGGAGAACCGACAGGGCAACTATGGCTACACCTTC. As protein: CAIRENRQGNYGYTF.

The chain uses TRBV10-2 and TRBJ2-5; D remains unclear. This CDR3 has 12 amino acids. The germline V and J ends were trimmed by 5 bases and 5 bases, with 9 bases remaining between them. Germline-derived CDR1 and CDR2 are WSHSY and SAAADI. This CDR3 is CASSLRRETQYF. The CDR3 DNA follows: TGCGCCAGCAGTCTGCGGCGGGAGACCCAGTACTTC.

This chain joins TRBV6-1 and TRBJ1-2; 8 bases align to TRBD1. Per germline, CDR1 MNHNS and CDR2 SASEGT. The CDR3 extends over 16 amino acids. The trim removed 4 bases at V and 4 bases at J, leaving 11 bases unmatched. The DNA of the CDR3 is TGTGCCAGCAGTGGTCCAGGGGGCGGAAGATTCTATGGCTACACCTTC. This codes for CASSGPGGGRFYGYTF.